Shown below are 21 T cell receptor beta chains from a single sample sequenced in a study of cytomegalovirus exposure and HLA in healthy donors. The study ran its PCR with 60 Vbeta and 13 Jbeta primers. The protocol was immunoSEQ multiplex PCR, while the TCRdb copy is restricted to in-frame clones and leaves out a portion. The sample has roughly 120,000 clones; under 80% are singletons. The sequencing input was PBMCs. These receptors all stem from a woman aged 40 to 49 in good health and CMV-seropositive.

This clone appeared a single time. The rearrangement uses TRBV5-1 and TRBJ2-5; TRBD2 agrees at 15 bases. The end of the DNA aligns better with TRBJ2-7, so the J call may be wrong. Germline V gene lookup returns CDR1 SGHRS and CDR2 YFSETQ. The CDR3 length is 17 residues. The CDR3 DNA sequence: TGCGCCAGCAGTCCCGGGACTAGCGGGGGGATCCCCTACGAGCAGTACTTC. As protein: CASSPGTSGGIPYEQYF.

This chain links TRBV18 with TRBJ2-1, with D tentatively TRBD2 (6 bases). Germline CDR1 is KGHSH and CDR2 is LQKENI. With 3 bases removed from V and 0 bases from J, the gap between germline ends came to 12 bases. This CDR3 contains 16 residues. As DNA, the CDR3 is TGTGCCAGCTCACCGCCGGGGGTGAGCTCCTACAATGAGCAGTTCTTC. Protein sequence: CASSPPGVSSYNEQFF.

This clone was seen more than once but under ten times. The genes are TRBV28 and TRBJ1-2; 8 nucleotides agree with TRBD1. This CDR3 region has 13 residues. Germline CDR1 MDHEN, CDR2 SYDVKM. V shed 6 bases, J shed 4 bases, and the junction held 4 bases outside the gene matches. In nucleotides, the CDR3 is TGTGCCAGCAGGACAGGGGTTGGCTATGGCTACACCTTC. Its translation: CASRTGVGYGYTF.

In its sample, this clone was seen once. The chain has TRBV6-6 and TRBJ2-7; 7 bases map to TRBD2. Germline V lookup: CDR1 MNHNY, CDR2 SVGAGI (reference sequence). The CDR3 consists of 15 residues. V was pared by 2 bases and J by 4 bases, with 8 bases of the junction left unmatched. The CDR3 DNA follows: TGTGCCAGCAGTTACAGGGGCGGGAGCGCGTACGAGCAGTACTTC. This encodes CASSYRGGSAYEQYF.

The chain has TRBV30 and TRBJ2-5; D might be TRBD2 (6 bases). CDR1 is GTSNPN and CDR2 is SVGIG in the germline V gene (reference sequence). The CDR3 extends over 13 amino acids. The ends were cut back, 1 base at V and 2 bases at J, with 8 bases in the middle. The CDR3 loop reads CAWSGGTQETQYF. The CDR3 DNA reads TGTGCCTGGAGTGGCGGGACTCAAGAGACCCAGTACTTC. Full variable domain (rest looked up from reference TRBV30 and TRBJ2-5): SQTIHQWPATLVQPVGSPLSLECTVEGTSNPNLYWYRQAAGRGLQLLFYSVGIGQISSEVPQNLSASRPQDRQFILSSKKLLLSDSGFYLCAWSGGTQETQYFGPGTRLLVL.

This sequence joins TRBV6-5 and TRBJ2-7; the match to TRBD1 covers 11 bases. CDR1 is MNHEY and CDR2 is SVGAGI in the germline V gene. Unmatched junction bases numbered 2, after V lost 5 bases and J lost 2 bases. This CDR3 has 14 residues. This chain's CDR3 is CASSRDRGAYEQYF. CDR3 coding DNA: TGTGCCAGCAGTCGGGACAGGGGGGCCTACGAGCAGTACTTC.

The chain employs TRBV5-4 and TRBJ2-2, with 8 positions matching TRBD1. From germline, CDR1 is SGHNT and CDR2 YYREEE (reference sequence). V shed 2 bases, J shed 1 base, and the junction held 1 base outside the gene matches. This CDR3 is 15 amino acids long. The CDR3 bases are TGTGCCAGCAGCTTAGGGACAGGGAACACCGGGGAGCTGTTTTTT. It specifies CASSLGTGNTGELFF.

This clone was observed a few times. This chain links TRBV21-1 with TRBJ2-7; the table's D call, TRBD2, has no DNA check behind it. TRBV21-1 is a pseudogene. The CDR3 contains 16 residues. The CDR3 sequence is CASSIDRDCVSYEQYF. As DNA, the CDR3 is TGTGCCAGCAGCATCGACCGGGACTGCGTCTCCTACGAGCAGTACTTC.

This clone was seen a handful of times. The rearrangement uses TRBV2 and TRBJ1-2; D is unresolved. Germline V gene data show CDR1 as SNHLY and CDR2 as FYNNEI. Trimming shortened V by 6 bases and J by 4 bases, and 12 bases separated the two germline ends. The CDR3 is 13 amino acids. The DNA of the CDR3 is TGTGCCAGCAGGCCTCCCGGTGGCTATGGCTACACCTTC. Its protein product is CASRPPGGYGYTF.

As regards this clone: The same CDR3 is also encoded by other DNA sequences in this sample. This sequence joins TRBV18 and TRBJ2-2; unclear D gene. This CDR3 has 16 residues. V lost 0 bases, J lost 3 bases, and 11 bases lay in between. Germline values: CDR1 KGHSH, CDR2 LQKENI. CDR3 loop: CASSPPNIADTGELFF. For the CDR3, the DNA is TGTGCCAGCTCACCACCGAACATAGCCGACACCGGGGAGCTGTTTTTT.

This clone appeared once. This rearrangement joins TRBV7-9 to TRBJ2-5; 10 nucleotides match TRBD1. Germline CDR1 reads SEHNR; CDR2 reads FQNEAQ (reference sequence). The CDR3 sequence is 17 residues long. V lost 0 bases to trimming and J lost 2 bases; unmatched junction nucleotides: 6. Here the CDR3 DNA reads TGTGCCAGCAGCTTAGCAACCGGGACAGGGGTACAAGAGACCCAGTACTTC. Protein product: CASSLATGTGVQETQYF.

Details on this clone: The sample holds other DNA sequences that translate to the same CDR3. The chain carries TRBV19 and TRBJ1-1; no clear D. Trimming took 5 bases from V and 1 from J, leaving 14 bases between them. This CDR3 spans 15 amino acids. Germline CDR1 LNHDA, CDR2 SQIVND (reference sequence). The CDR3 loop reads CASSLYARENTEAFF. Here the CDR3 DNA reads TGTGCCAGTAGTCTATACGCCCGGGAGAACACTGAAGCTTTCTTT. The complete variable domain, with remaining parts taken from reference TRBV19 and TRBJ1-1, reads DGGITQSPKYLFRKEGQNVTLSCEQNLNHDAMYWYRQDPGQGLRLIYYSQIVNDFQKGDIAEGYSVSREKKESFPLTVTSAQKNPTAFYLCASSLYARENTEAFFGQGTRLTVV.

This chain connects TRBV5-1 to TRBJ1-4; TRBD1 aligns across 7 bases. Losses at the gene ends were 4 bases for V and 7 bases for J; bases not matched to a gene: 7. Germline V gene data show CDR1 as SGHRS and CDR2 as YFSETQ. The CDR3 extends over 14 amino acids. CDR3 amino acids: CASSLGTATEKLFF. The CDR3 DNA follows: TGCGCCAGCAGCCTCGGGACAGCCACTGAAAAACTGTTTTTT.

CDR3 protein: CASSIAREFDEQYF. The CDR3 DNA reads as TGTGCCAGTAGTATAGCCCGGGAGTTCGACGAGCAGTACTTC. This rearrangement joins TRBV19 to TRBJ2-7; weak D call: TRBD2 (6 bases). Germline values: CDR1 LNHDA, CDR2 SQIVND (reference sequence). This CDR3 is built from 14 residues. V shed 1 base and J shed 5 bases, with 12 bases lying between them.

This clone showed up just once. The chain has TRBV19 and TRBJ1-6; 9 bases map to TRBD1. This CDR3 comprises 16 residues. CDR1 is LNHDA, CDR2 SQIVND, per germline (reference sequence). V was pared by 4 bases and J by 6 bases, with 7 bases of the junction left unmatched. CDR3 sequence (DNA): TGTGCCAGTAGTACGTCACGGGACAGGGTTAATTCACCCCTCCACTTT. Residues: CASSTSRDRVNSPLHF.

This rearrangement joins TRBV13 to TRBJ2-7, with 7 bases identical to TRBD2. The V segment lost 2 bases and the J segment 5 bases; nucleotides outside the gene matches: 6. In germline, CDR1 is PRHDT, CDR2 FYEKMQ (reference sequence). CDR3 length: 14 amino acids. Written as DNA, the CDR3 is TGTGCCAGCAGCTTACGCCTAGCGGTGAACGAGCAGTACTTC. It is translated as CASSLRLAVNEQYF. Full variable domain (outside the CDR3, taken from reference TRBV13 and TRBJ2-7): AAGVIQSPRHLIKEKRETATLKCYPIPRHDTVYWYQQGPGQDPQFLISFYEKMQSDKGSIPDRFSAQQFSDYHSELNMSSLELGDSALYFCASSLRLAVNEQYFGPGTRLTVT.

This clone was found a few times. J is TRBJ1-3 and V is TRBV14, with a possible D match to TRBD1 (5 bases). In germline, CDR1 is SGHDN, CDR2 FVKESK. CDR3 length: 18 residues. The ends were cut back, 0 bases at V and 3 bases at J, with 18 bases in the middle. The CDR3 nucleotides are TGTGCCAGCAGCCAAGACGAAGGCTCAGGGAGGGGTGGAAACACCATATATTTT. Protein sequence: CASSQDEGSGRGGNTIYF.

The V gene is TRBV7-8, the J gene TRBJ1-5; no definite D call. V lost 0 bases and J 3 bases, leaving 6 bases between the germline ends. Per germline, CDR1 SGHVS and CDR2 FQNEAQ. The CDR3 is 14 amino acids. In DNA form, the CDR3 reads TGTGCCAGCAGCTTAGCGTCCCACAATCAGCCCCAGCATTTT. Residues: CASSLASHNQPQHF.

The J gene is TRBJ2-2, the V gene TRBV10-3; 8 bases line up with TRBD1. The CDR3 covers 15 residues. Germline loops: CDR1 ENHRY, CDR2 SYGVKD. J was trimmed by 6 bases and V by 0 bases; bases with no gene match: 3. The CDR3 DNA follows: TGTGCCATCAGTGAGTCAGGACAGGGACCCGGGGAGCTGTTTTTT. Residues: CAISESGQGPGELFF.

The chain combines TRBV19 with TRBJ2-1; a weak D match, TRBD1 (6 bases). The ends were cut back, 7 bases at V and 9 bases at J, with 16 bases in the middle. This CDR3 has 13 residues. Germline CDR1 reads LNHDA; CDR2 reads SQIVND (reference sequence). Here the CDR3 DNA reads TGTGCCAGTAAACGAACAGGGTATGGTGAGCAGTTCTTC. Its protein is CASKRTGYGEQFF.

The count of this clone is one. V usage is TRBV5-1 and J usage is TRBJ1-1; D not resolved. CDR1 is SGHRS and CDR2 is YFSETQ in the germline V gene. V was shortened by 4 bases and J by 7 bases, with 14 bases between the two germline ends. The CDR3 extends over 13 amino acids. As DNA, the CDR3 is TGCGCCAGCAGCGAGCCATCTCTCATTGAAGCTTTCTTT. Residues: CASSEPSLIEAFF.